These T cell receptor beta chains were read from a single sample in a study of blood T cell repertoires in COVID-19. TCRdb's copy holds only in-frame clones and misses some; the assay was immunoSEQ multiplex PCR. Here the sample spans fewer than 350,000 clones, more than 75% being singletons. Material: PBMCs or T cells enriched from blood (not recorded which). Receptor source: a woman aged 60-70 years in a cohort exposed to, infected with or recovered from COVID-19 (not recorded which). CDR3s include the opening cysteine and the closing phenylalanine or tryptophan. D genes are given only for firm matches. Clone size, where shown, is once, few, many, or a class for clones that have expanded.

.	once	TRBV24-1	TRBJ1-1	TGTGCCACCCAGGGCGGGGACACTGAAGCTTTCTTT	CATQGGDTEAFF
TRBD1	.	TRBV5-4	TRBJ2-7	TGTGCCAGCAGCTCAGGGGGATCCTACGAGCAGTACTTC	CASSSGGSYEQYF
.	.	TRBV19	TRBJ1-4	TGTGCCAGTAGGCCAGGGATCGCTAATGAAAAACTGTTTTTT	CASRPGIANEKLFF
TRBD1	once	TRBV6-5	TRBJ2-1	TGTGCCAGTCAAGTGACAGGGGGCTACAATGAGCAGTTCTTC	CASQVTGGYNEQFF
.	.	TRBV18	TRBJ2-2	TGTGCCAGCTCACCTCGGAACACCGGGGAGCTGTTTTTT	CASSPRNTGELFF
TRBD2	.	TRBV5-6	TRBJ2-2	TGTGCCAGCAGCCTGGGACTAGCGATGAGGAGGGCCGGGGAGCTGTTTTTT	CASSLGLAMRRAGELFF
.	.	TRBV2	TRBJ1-5	TGTGCCAGCACAGACAGGCATAGCAATCAGCCCCAGCATTTT	CASTDRHSNQPQHF
TRBD1	.	TRBV4-2	TRBJ1-1	TGTGCCAGCAGCCAACTTGACAGGGATCGCCCTGAAGCTTTCTTT	CASSQLDRDRPEAFF
TRBD2	.	TRBV7-3	TRBJ2-1	TGTGCCAGCAGCCACGCCGGGACTAGTCTCAATGAGCAGTTCTTC	CASSHAGTSLNEQFF
TRBD1	once	TRBV10-3	TRBJ2-7	TGTGCCATCAGTGATCCCTCCCAGGGACAGGGGGTCGACGAGCAGTACTTC	CAISDPSQGQGVDEQYF
.	few	TRBV6-5	TRBJ2-2	TGTGCCAGCAGGGGGGGACTGCTAGACACCGGGGAGCTGTTTTTT	CASRGGLLDTGELFF